Each of the 29 T cell receptor beta chains below was sequenced from the same sample in a study of T cells in Graves' hyperthyroidism and ophthalmopathy. Amplification of TCR beta CDR3 regions was performed using RNA transcripts as template. RT-PCR in the first round (using the HTBI primer set) targeted the TCR CDR3. Each CDR3 protein is one row after TCRdb ran MiXCR on the multiplex PCR reads. The top ten clones hold over 15% of a sample with 690,000 or so distinct CDR3 sequences, about 17% of them seen once. The sequencing sample was made of blood. Receptors were obtained from a woman between 50 and 59 years old with Graves' hyperthyroidism that later progressed to Graves' ophthalmopathy.

This clonotype was picked up a small number of times. The chain uses TRBV20-1 and TRBJ2-7; 10 bases are shared with TRBD1. The junction had 7 bases not matched to a gene; V was cut back by 2 bases and J by 6 bases. This CDR3 is 14 amino acids long. CDR1 is DFQATT, CDR2 SNEGSKA, per germline (reference sequence). The CDR3 region has the DNA TGCAGTGCTAGATCTGGACAGGGGGTTGGCGAGCAGTACTTC. This gives the protein CSARSGQGVGEQYF.

This clonotype has only a few counts. The chain combines TRBV9 with TRBJ2-6; D ambiguous. CDR3 length equals 16 residues. The germline V gene encodes CDR1 SGDLS and CDR2 YYNGEE. V was clipped by 0 bases and J by 0 bases, with 7 bases between them. CDR3 DNA sequence: TGTGCCAGCAGCGTAGACCCCACCTCTGGGGCCAACGTCCTGACTTTC. The encoded protein is CASSVDPTSGANVLTF.

This clonotype was recorded a few times. V is TRBV4-2 and J is TRBJ2-3, with D possibly TRBD2 on 6 matching bases. Germline assignment: CDR1 LGHNA and CDR2 YNFKEQ. This CDR3 has 15 residues. V shed 1 base and J shed 1 base, with 9 bases lying between them. The CDR3 reads CASSQVSGGTDTQYF. CDR3 coding DNA: TGTGCCAGCAGCCAAGTCTCGGGGGGCACAGATACGCAGTATTTT.

This clonotype came up once. A much larger clonotype is one base distant, so this may be a read error. The chain is built from TRBV12-3 or TRBV12-4 and TRBJ2-2, with TRBD1 matching over 7 bases. This CDR3 is built from 18 residues. J was trimmed by 2 bases and V by 7 bases; bases with no gene match: 16. In DNA form, the CDR3 reads TGTGCCAGCAATTCCTTTACAGGGGAGCGGCCAAACACCGGGGAGCTGTTTTTT. It specifies CASNSFTGERPNTGELFF.

This clonotype was recorded many times. This sequence joins TRBV5-1 and TRBJ2-3, with a weak D call TRBD1 (5 bases). The V gene lost 0 bases and the J gene lost 0 bases, with 14 bases spanning the gap. This CDR3 has 17 amino acids. The germline CDR1 and CDR2 sequences are SGHRS and YFSETQ. In DNA form, the CDR3 reads TGCGCCAGCAGCTTGGTTGGTTGGGGCTCCAGCACAGATACGCAGTATTTT. Amino acids: CASSLVGWGSSTDTQYF.

This clonotype has a handful of counts. The genes are TRBV20-1 and TRBJ1-5; TRBD1 agrees at 11 bases. The CDR3 has 14 amino acids. Germline loops: CDR1 DFQATT, CDR2 SNEGSKA (reference sequence). The ends lost 3 bases at V and 6 bases at J; junction bases unmatched: 4. The CDR3 is CSARAGTGGQPQHF. For the CDR3, the DNA is TGCAGTGCTAGGGCCGGGACAGGGGGTCAGCCCCAGCATTTT.

This chain uses TRBV14 with TRBJ2-3; tentative D call: TRBD2 (5 bases). Trimming stripped 1 base from V and 4 bases from J, with 15 bases between. CDR1 is SGHDN and CDR2 is FVKESK in the germline V gene. The CDR3 loop spans 16 amino acids. The chain's CDR3 is CASSQVEGRIADTQYF. The CDR3 coding sequence is TGTGCCAGCAGCCAAGTAGAGGGTCGGATCGCAGATACGCAGTATTTT.

This clonotype was detected only a few times. The junction and the germline gene differ at one end; a read error may be behind it. The gene calls are TRBV7-9 and TRBJ1-5; 7 bases align to TRBD1. CDR1 SEHNR and CDR2 FQNEAQ come from the germline V gene (reference sequence). The CDR3 covers 16 residues. CDR3 loop: CPSSLGQGGRNQPQHF. The CDR3 DNA follows: TGTCCCAGCAGCTTAGGTCAAGGGGGCAGGAATCAGCCCCAGCATTTT.

This clonotype showed up just a few times. This rearrangement joins TRBV7-9 to TRBJ1-2; D is unresolved. Trimming removed 1 base at V and 0 bases at J, with 9 bases between. Looked up from germline, CDR1 is SEHNR and CDR2 is FQNEAQ (reference sequence). The length of the CDR3 is 15 residues. CDR3 in amino acids: CASSLGRSSNYGYTF. The CDR3 region has the DNA TGTGCCAGCAGCTTAGGTCGCAGTTCTAACTATGGCTACACCTTC.

The J gene is TRBJ2-2, the V gene TRBV14, with a weak D call TRBD1 (5 bases). This CDR3 is built from 15 residues. V was trimmed by 1 base and J by 7 bases, leaving 13 bases between them. Germline assignment: CDR1 SGHDN and CDR2 FVKESK. The CDR3 region has the DNA TGTGCCAGCAGCCAAGTCGCAGGGTCGGGCGGGGAGCTGTTTTTT. Its protein product is CASSQVAGSGGELFF. Filled out from reference TRBV14 and TRBJ2-2, the complete variable domain reads EAGVTQFPSHSVIEKGQTVTLRCDPISGHDNLYWYRRVMGKEIKFLLHFVKESKQDESGMPNNRFLAERTGGTYSTLKVQPAELEDSGVYFCASSQVAGSGGELFFGEGSRLTVL.

V is TRBV6-5 and J is TRBJ1-2; D gene uncertain. Per germline, CDR1 MNHEY and CDR2 SVGAGI. With 0 bases removed from V and 7 bases from J, the gap between germline ends came to 12 bases. This CDR3 contains 14 residues. CDR3 sequence reads: CASSYSTGEGGYTF. The CDR3 region has the DNA TGTGCCAGCAGTTACTCGACGGGAGAGGGTGGCTACACCTTC.

J is TRBJ1-1 and V is TRBV5-1; D ambiguous. Germline V gives CDR1 SGHRS, CDR2 YFSETQ. V was cut by 1 base and J by 4 bases, with 8 bases left in between. The CDR3 runs 13 residues. This CDR3 reads CASSLRPSTEAFF. CDR3 sequence (DNA): TGCGCCAGCAGCTTGAGGCCGAGCACTGAAGCTTTCTTT.

This clonotype was found a few times. The V gene is TRBV3-1, the J gene TRBJ2-3; 8 nucleotides align to TRBD1. This CDR3 has 15 residues. Per germline, CDR1 LGHDT and CDR2 YNNKEL (reference sequence). The V and J ends lost 3 bases and 1 base, in that order; junction bases with no gene match: 3. The CDR3 sequence: CASSQEQGGTDTQYF. CDR3 DNA: TGTGCCAGCAGCCAGGAACAGGGGGGCACAGATACGCAGTATTTT.

This clonotype was seen at least ten times. This chain joins TRBV11-2 and TRBJ2-7; D is perhaps TRBD1 or TRBD2 (6 bases each). CDR3 size: 14 residues. The germline V gene encodes CDR1 SGHAT and CDR2 FQNNGV. Trimming took 1 base from V and 3 from J, leaving 10 bases between them. In nucleotides, the CDR3 is TGTGCCAGCAGCTTAGCCGGGGGCGTCTACGAGCAGTACTTC. Its protein is CASSLAGGVYEQYF.

This chain joins TRBV4-2 and TRBJ2-1; D might be TRBD1 (6 bases). Looked up from germline, CDR1 is LGHNA and CDR2 is YNFKEQ. The CDR3 loop spans 16 amino acids. V was pared by 1 base and J by 5 bases, with 15 bases between. In nucleotides, the CDR3 is TGTGCCAGCAGCCAAGCCCCCTCGGGACAACACAATGAGCAGTTCTTC. It codes for CASSQAPSGQHNEQFF.

This chain links TRBV20-1 with TRBJ2-3; 7 bases map to TRBD2. Germline lookup yields CDR1 DFQATT and CDR2 SNEGSKA (reference sequence). The junction had 11 bases not matched to a gene; V was cut back by 7 bases and J by 1 base. The CDR3 has 15 residues. CDR3 region: CSEERKRGGTDTQYF. In nucleotides, the CDR3 is TGCAGTGAAGAGCGCAAGCGGGGAGGCACAGATACGCAGTATTTT.

The chain combines TRBV27 with TRBJ2-7; D is perhaps TRBD1 or TRBD2 (5 bases each). There are 18 residues in the CDR3. Per germline, CDR1 MNHEY and CDR2 SMNVEV (reference sequence). The germline V and J ends were trimmed by 3 bases and 6 bases, with 27 bases remaining between them. CDR3 loop: CASSFTYRGGSVPGEQYF. DNA for the CDR3: TGTGCCAGCAGTTTCACATATAGGGGTGGTAGCGTGCCGGGCGAGCAGTACTTC.

In this sample, this clonotype turned up many times. The chain joins TRBV6-5 to TRBJ1-5, with D possibly TRBD1 on 5 matching bases. Trimming removed 2 bases from V and 2 bases from J, with 7 bases in between. CDR1 and CDR2 from the germline V gene are MNHEY and SVGAGI. This CDR3 is 14 amino acids long. For the CDR3, the DNA is TGTGCCAGCAGTTACAGGGGCGGCAATCAGCCCCAGCATTTT. Encoded protein: CASSYRGGNQPQHF.

The chain has TRBV6-1 and TRBJ2-1; 7 positions agree with TRBD1. Germline CDR1 and CDR2: MNHNS and SASEGT. The V gene end was trimmed by 6 bases and the J gene end by 4 bases; junction bases not matched to a gene: 3. The length of the CDR3 is 13 residues. DNA of the CDR3: TGTGCCAGCAGGTTGACAGGGTACAATGAGCAGTTCTTC. It encodes CASRLTGYNEQFF.

A few counts support this clonotype. The rearrangement uses TRBV18 and TRBJ1-3, with TRBD1 as a possible D gene (6 bases). The germline gives CDR1 KGHSH, CDR2 LQKENI. This CDR3 region has 16 residues. V lost 4 bases and J lost 0, with 13 bases in between. The CDR3 here is CASSQPGASSGNTIYF. The CDR3 DNA reads as TGTGCCAGCTCACAGCCAGGGGCCAGCTCTGGAAACACCATATATTTT.

This chain uses TRBV5-1 with TRBJ1-4; D not resolved. V was clipped by 5 bases and J by 8 bases, with 13 bases between them. CDR1 is SGHRS and CDR2 is YFSETQ in the germline V gene. The CDR3 length is 13 residues. The CDR3 DNA follows: TGCGCCAGCAGTTTCGCCGGGAGCGAAAAACTGTTTTTT. Amino acid sequence: CASSFAGSEKLFF.

This clonotype appeared a few times. The chain has TRBV6-1 and TRBJ2-4, with D possibly matching TRBD1 (5 bases). The CDR3 covers 15 residues. Germline lookup yields CDR1 MNHNS and CDR2 SASEGT. V lost 0 bases to trimming and J lost 5 bases, with 11 bases between them. The DNA of the CDR3 is TGTGCCAGCAGTGAAGCTCAGGGTCGAGAAAACATTCAGTACTTC. Its translation is CASSEAQGRENIQYF.

This clonotype was found many times. This chain connects TRBV20-1 to TRBJ2-5; D uncertain. The CDR3 is made up of 11 amino acids. The ends were cut back, 6 bases at V and 5 bases at J, with 10 bases in the middle. Germline-derived CDR1 and CDR2 are DFQATT and SNEGSKA (reference sequence). Written as DNA, the CDR3 is TGCAGTGCACACAGTGGCGAGACCCAGTACTTC. This translates into CSAHSGETQYF.

In this sample, this clonotype turned up a few times. CDR3 nucleotide sequence: TGTGCTAGTGCCAACTGGCGGGGGGGCACAGATACGCAGTATTTT. Its translation is CASANWRGGTDTQYF. The chain recombines TRBV12-5 with TRBJ2-3; 8 bases map to TRBD2. From germline, CDR1 is LGHNT and CDR2 FRNRAP. This CDR3 spans 15 amino acids. V gave up 7 bases and J gave up 1 base; unmatched junction bases: 7. Together with reference TRBV12-5 and TRBJ2-3, the CDR3 gives the full variable domain: DARVTQTPRHKVTEMGQEVTMRCQPILGHNTVFWYRQTMMQGLELLAYFRNRAPLDDSGMPKDRFSAEMPDATLATLKIQPSEPRDSAVYFCASANWRGGTDTQYFGPGTRLTVL.

The chain uses TRBV29-1 and TRBJ2-3, with 8 bases fitting TRBD2. Germline CDR1 and CDR2: SQVTM and ANQGSEA. J lost 2 bases, V lost 7 bases, and 11 bases had no gene match. The CDR3 spans 15 residues. For the CDR3, the DNA is TGCAGCGCCCTAAACCTAGCGGGTATCACAGATACGCAGTATTTT. Encoded protein: CSALNLAGITDTQYF.

The CDR3 is CASSPPGLAGGWFTGELFF. The CDR3 coding sequence is TGTGCCAGCAGTCCTCCGGGACTAGCGGGGGGGTGGTTCACCGGGGAGCTGTTTTTT. The genes are TRBV27 and TRBJ2-2, with 16 positions matching TRBD2. After removal of 5 bases from V and 4 bases from J, the junction contained 10 bases not matched to a gene. Germline loops: CDR1 MNHEY, CDR2 SMNVEV (reference sequence). The length of the CDR3 is 19 residues.

This clonotype came up a few times. This CDR3 is CASSVDVLAGGFSGELFF. CDR3 nucleotides: TGTGCCAGCAGCGTAGATGTTCTGGCAGGGGGATTTTCCGGGGAGCTGTTTTTT. The chain is built from TRBV9 and TRBJ2-2; 7 nucleotides match TRBD1. Germline CDR1 reads SGDLS; CDR2 reads YYNGEE. This CDR3 is built from 18 residues. The junction had 14 bases not matched to a gene; V was cut back by 0 bases and J by 6 bases.

The J gene is TRBJ2-1, the V gene TRBV12-3 or TRBV12-4, with 9 bases identical to TRBD2. Unmatched junction bases numbered 11, after V lost 7 bases and J lost 7 bases. The CDR3 consists of 15 residues. The CDR3 spells CASTHPASGTNEQFF. The CDR3 DNA reads as TGTGCCAGCACCCATCCGGCTAGCGGGACTAATGAGCAGTTCTTC.

The chain recombines TRBV5-5 with TRBJ1-1; D is possibly TRBD1 (5 bases). Germline V gives CDR1 SGHKS, CDR2 YYEKEE (reference sequence). CDR3 length: 12 residues. Trimming took off 1 base at V and 8 bases at J, with 9 bases between the two ends. CDR3 DNA: TGTGCCAGCAGCTTGCAGGGTGGGGAAGCTTTCTTT. The encoded protein is CASSLQGGEAFF.